In its sample, the clone carrying this T cell receptor (beta chain) was seen many times. One entry per CDR3 protein results from TCRdb running MiXCR on the multiplex PCR reads. Here the sample spans under 250,000 distinct CDR3 sequences, about 34% being singletons. This sample stems from a study of breast tumors, draining lymph nodes, adjacent tissues. Axillary draining lymph nodes of breast cancer patients supplied the node samples. With 6 bases removed from V and 0 bases from J, the gap between germline ends came to 15 bases. From germline, CDR1 is KGHSH and CDR2 LQKENI. The CDR3 loop spans 15 amino acids.

The receptor's source is a female donor with breast cancer. Some clones in this sample may be carry-over from other donors' samples. Sequenced sample: axillary lymph node tissue. V is TRBV18 and J is TRBJ2-7; a weak D match, TRBD2 (7 bases). This CDR3 is CASSPGGAGSYEQYF. For the CDR3, the DNA is TGTGCCAGCTCCCCTGGGGGGGCAGGCTCCTACGAGCAGTACTTC.